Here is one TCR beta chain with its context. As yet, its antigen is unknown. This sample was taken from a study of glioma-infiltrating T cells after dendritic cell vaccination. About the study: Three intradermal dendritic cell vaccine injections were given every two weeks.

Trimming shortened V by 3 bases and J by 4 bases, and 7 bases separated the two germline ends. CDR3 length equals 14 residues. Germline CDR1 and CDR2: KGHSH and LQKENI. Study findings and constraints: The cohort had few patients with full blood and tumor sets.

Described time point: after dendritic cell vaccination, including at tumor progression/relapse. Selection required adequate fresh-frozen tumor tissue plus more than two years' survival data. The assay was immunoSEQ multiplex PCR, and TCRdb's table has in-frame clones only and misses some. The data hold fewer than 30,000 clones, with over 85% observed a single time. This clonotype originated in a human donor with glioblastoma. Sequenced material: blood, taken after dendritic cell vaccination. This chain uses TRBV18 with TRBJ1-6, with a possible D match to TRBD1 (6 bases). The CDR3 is CASSPGTYNSPLHF. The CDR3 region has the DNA TGTGCCAGCTCACCCGGGACATATAATTCACCCCTCCACTTT.